The clone carrying this T cell receptor (beta chain) was detected only once. Antigen: not known. This CDR3 has 15 residues. V gave up 2 bases and J gave up 4 bases; unmatched junction bases: 6. CDR1 and CDR2 from the germline V gene are MNHEY and SMNVEV (reference sequence). The sample comes from a study of cytomegalovirus exposure and HLA in healthy donors. Whole-study results and caveats: Most TCR beta V segments were productive about 90% or about 30% of the time in an earlier analysis. The majority of CMV-associated TCR beta chains were reported as apparently HLA-restricted in a later analysis.

With 60 Vbeta and 13 Jbeta primers, the PCR was carried out. Under the authors' procedure: Later, an analysis found 75 million to 90 million unique TCR beta chains, and about 9.9 million of these were shared. The assay was immunoSEQ multiplex PCR, and TCRdb's table has in-frame clones only and misses some. For V, J and clone size, that table is used; D and trimming come from the DNA. There are a few hundred thousand clones in the sample; around 90% occur only once, and 1.5% to 2% lies in the top ten. The genes are TRBV27 and TRBJ1-1; 8 bases map to TRBD1. Source material: PBMCs. The origin of this receptor is a girl aged 2-9 years in good health and CMV-seronegative. The CDR3: CASSLQDRVSTEAFF. The CDR3 DNA reads as TGTGCCAGCAGTTTACAGGACAGGGTTTCCACTGAAGCTTTCTTT.